This T cell receptor (beta chain) was observed in a study of blood T cell repertoires in COVID-19. For recovered donors of Cohort 3, there were two negative PCRs, clearance, or symptom resolution. This CDR3 is built from 11 residues. Trimming shortened V by 5 bases and J by 5 bases, and 6 bases separated the two germline ends. Germline values: CDR1 SEHNR, CDR2 FQNEAQ (reference sequence). Method: immunoSEQ multiplex PCR; TCRdb's copy keeps in-frame clones and lacks some. The table has 60,000 to 70,000 clones, 88% seen once; the top ten hold around 10%. What was sequenced was PBMCs or T cells enriched from blood (not recorded which). The chain is built from TRBV7-9 and TRBJ2-5; D ambiguous. The TCR originated in a middle-aged woman who had recovered from COVID-19. The CDR3: CASSPLETQYF. CDR3 coding DNA: TGTGCCAGCAGCCCTTTGGAGACCCAGTACTTC.